The T cell receptor (beta chain) described here comes from a study of blood T cell repertoires in COVID-19. Study background: Spain, Italy and the United States supplied samples that represented acute and convalescent COVID-19. In each case, the material was cDNA or gDNA derived from T cells, B-cell-depleted T cells, or PBMCs.

The junction had 9 bases not matched to a gene; V was cut back by 2 bases and J by 4 bases. CDR3 length: 15 amino acids. The germline CDR1 and CDR2 sequences are SGHTS and YDEGEE. Original data processing: Scientists estimated how many nucleated cells there were by amplifying reference gene primers. Produced via immunoSEQ multiplex PCR; TCRdb's table is partial and in-frame only. V and J calls and clone size are those listed in that table; D and trimming were worked out from the DNA. Counted here are a few hundred thousand clones, 70% to 90% occurring once; the ten biggest clones make up around 1.2%. Participant-reported clinical history was the basis for cohort assignment.

The sequencing input was PBMCs or T cells enriched from blood (not recorded which). This TCR came from a woman aged 40 to 49 with acute COVID-19. V is TRBV5-8 and J is TRBJ2-7, with TRBD1 matching over 7 bases. Here the CDR3 DNA reads TGTGCCAGCAGCTTAGGACAGGCGTTCGGGTACGAGCAGTACTTC. This encodes CASSLGQAFGYEQYF.